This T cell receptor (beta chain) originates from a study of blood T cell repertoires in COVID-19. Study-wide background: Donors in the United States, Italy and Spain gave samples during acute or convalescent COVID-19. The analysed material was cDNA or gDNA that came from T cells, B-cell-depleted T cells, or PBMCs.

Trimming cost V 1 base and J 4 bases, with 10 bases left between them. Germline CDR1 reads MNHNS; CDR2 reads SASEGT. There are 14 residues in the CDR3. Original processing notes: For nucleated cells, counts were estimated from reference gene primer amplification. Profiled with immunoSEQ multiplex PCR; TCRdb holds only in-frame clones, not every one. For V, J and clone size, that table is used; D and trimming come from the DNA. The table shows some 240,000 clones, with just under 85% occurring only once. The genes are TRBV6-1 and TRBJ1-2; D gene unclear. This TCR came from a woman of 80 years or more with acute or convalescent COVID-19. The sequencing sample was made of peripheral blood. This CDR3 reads CASSEGLGPYGYTF. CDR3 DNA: TGTGCCAGCAGTGAAGGCCTGGGCCCCTATGGCTACACCTTC.